The 19 T cell receptor beta chains below come from one sample, sequenced in a study of shared clonotypes between healthy human individuals. Assay used: immunoSEQ multiplex PCR; TCRdb lists only in-frame clones, some missing. The sample lists approximately 2,300,000 clones; roughly 90% were seen once. The sample taken for sequencing was naive CD4+ T cells from PBMCs. The subset here: CD45RA+ positively selected. The receptors stem from a man between 18 and 29 years old in good health. Some clones in this sample may be carry-over from other donors' samples.

This CDR3 is CASSLGRASGRNEQFF. In DNA, the CDR3 is TGCGCCAGCTCCCTCGGGAGGGCCTCTGGAAGGAATGAGCAGTTCTTC. The rearrangement joins TRBV4-1 to TRBJ2-1, with 8 nucleotides matching TRBD2. V was clipped by 8 bases and J by 7 bases; unmatched bases: 16. The CDR3 is made up of 16 amino acids. Germline CDR1 is MGHRA and CDR2 is YSYEKL.

The chain couples TRBV27 to TRBJ2-1; 11 positions match TRBD2. The germline V gene encodes CDR1 MNHEY and CDR2 SMNVEV (reference sequence). The CDR3 sequence is 15 residues long. The V segment lost 5 bases and the J segment 7 bases; nucleotides outside the gene matches: 7. CDR3 sequence (DNA): TGTGCCAGCAGTAAACTAGCGGGAGTACTGAATGAGCAGTTCTTC. This gives the protein CASSKLAGVLNEQFF.

This clone appeared once. The CDR3 DNA sequence: TGTGCCAGCTCAGACCGGGACAGGGAGTGGAATGAGCAGTTCTTC. Translation gives CASSDRDREWNEQFF. The rearrangement joins TRBV18 to TRBJ2-1; 9 bases match TRBD1. Germline values: CDR1 KGHSH, CDR2 LQKENI. V was clipped by 5 bases and J by 7 bases; unmatched bases: 9. This CDR3 is 15 amino acids long.

This clone was recorded once. The chain joins TRBV5-1 to TRBJ2-7; D might be TRBD1 or TRBD2, each matching 5 bases. CDR3 length: 15 amino acids. Deletions cut 1 base from V and 4 bases from J, with 15 bases between. Germline assignment: CDR1 SGHRS and CDR2 YFSETQ. As DNA, the CDR3 is TGCGCCAGCAGCTTGTCCGGGACCCGCGGGTACGAGCAGTACTTC. Encoded protein: CASSLSGTRGYEQYF.

The chain joins TRBV19 to TRBJ1-2; D is perhaps TRBD1 (5 bases). Looked up from germline, CDR1 is LNHDA and CDR2 is SQIVND (reference sequence). This CDR3 has 15 residues. V was clipped by 5 bases and J by 5 bases, with 18 bases between them. CDR3: CASSADGLGEYGYTF. CDR3 nucleotides: TGTGCCAGTAGTGCGGACGGCCTGGGGGAGTATGGCTACACCTTC.

This chain connects TRBV16 to TRBJ1-1; D not certain. The CDR3 loop spans 14 amino acids. Germline CDR1 KGHSY, CDR2 FQNENV. V shed 0 bases and J shed 1 base, with 6 bases lying between them. The CDR3 coding sequence is TGTGCCAGCAGCCAATCTCTTGGGAACACTGAAGCTTTCTTT. Translating gives CASSQSLGNTEAFF.

V is TRBV28 and J is TRBJ2-6, with 10 bases lining up with TRBD1. CDR1 is MDHEN and CDR2 is SYDVKM in the germline V gene. The CDR3 runs 18 residues. Unmatched junction bases numbered 10, after V lost 6 bases and J lost 2 bases. The CDR3 sequence: CASRRGDRGYTGANVLTF. CDR3 nucleotide sequence: TGTGCCAGCAGGCGGGGGGACAGGGGCTATACTGGGGCCAACGTCCTGACTTTC.

This clone appeared a single time. Other DNA sequences in the sample encode the same CDR3. The chain joins TRBV19 to TRBJ2-1; 9 bases are shared with TRBD1. CDR3 length: 14 amino acids. Germline trimming cut 8 bases from V and 6 bases from J; bases unmatched to any gene: 8. From germline, CDR1 is LNHDA and CDR2 SQIVND (reference sequence). The CDR3 loop reads CASSSGTGSNEQFF. The CDR3 DNA follows: TGTGCCAGTTCGTCCGGGACAGGGAGCAATGAGCAGTTCTTC.

The chain links TRBV30 to TRBJ1-5; a weak D match, TRBD1 (5 bases). The V gene's germline CDR1 is GTSNPN and CDR2 SVGIG (reference sequence). The CDR3 sequence is 14 residues long. The germline V and J ends were trimmed by 5 bases and 5 bases, with 16 bases remaining between them. The CDR3 is CAWGHGTVDQPQHF. DNA of the CDR3: TGTGCCTGGGGTCACGGGACGGTCGATCAGCCCCAGCATTTT.

The chain carries TRBV6-6 and TRBJ1-1, with 7 bases identical to TRBD1. Germline CDR1 reads MNHNY; CDR2 reads SVGAGI (reference sequence). Trimming took 5 bases from V and 1 from J; bases not matched to a gene: 7. The CDR3 is 15 residues long. This chain's CDR3 is CASSTSGTANTEAFF. CDR3 nucleotides: TGTGCCAGCAGTACCTCCGGGACAGCGAACACTGAAGCTTTCTTT.

The chain uses TRBV6-5 and TRBJ2-7, with D perhaps assigned TRBD1 or TRBD2 (5 bases each). There are 14 residues in the CDR3. Looked up from germline, CDR1 is MNHEY and CDR2 is SVGAGI. The ends were cut back, 6 bases at V and 0 bases at J, with 12 bases in the middle. The CDR3 coding sequence is TGTGCCAGCAGCCGACCAGGGACCTCCTACGAGCAGTACTTC. The encoded protein is CASSRPGTSYEQYF.

The rearrangement joins TRBV5-4 to TRBJ2-5; possibly TRBD1 for D (5 bases). Germline CDR1 and CDR2: SGHNT and YYREEE (reference sequence). This CDR3 contains 15 residues. Trimming took 5 bases from V and 2 from J, leaving 16 bases between them. In DNA form, the CDR3 reads TGTGCCAGCAGACATCCCTGGACACCTCAAGAGACCCAGTACTTC. It yields the protein CASRHPWTPQETQYF. The full variable domain, with the rest looked up from reference TRBV5-4 and TRBJ2-5, is ETGVTQSPTHLIKTRGQQVTLRCSSQSGHNTVSWYQQALGQGPQFIFQYYREEENGRGNFPPRFSGLQFPNYSSELNVNALELDDSALYLCASRHPWTPQETQYFGPGTRLLVL.

The chain joins TRBV6-5 to TRBJ1-1; D call uncertain. Trimming took 6 bases from V and 2 from J, leaving 13 bases between them. This CDR3 comprises 14 residues. Germline lookup yields CDR1 MNHEY and CDR2 SVGAGI. CDR3 coding DNA: TGTGCCAGCAGGGGTCCGGGAGGCAACACTGAAGCTTTCTTT. Its protein product is CASRGPGGNTEAFF.

This CDR3 is CASSQGANRDSFLPQHF. Here the CDR3 DNA reads TGCGCCAGCAGCCAAGGGGCTAACCGGGACTCTTTCTTGCCCCAGCATTTT. V and J are TRBV4-1 and TRBJ1-5; maybe TRBD1 (5 bases). The germline V and J ends were trimmed by 1 base and 9 bases, with 22 bases remaining between them. Germline CDR1 is MGHRA and CDR2 is YSYEKL. The CDR3 totals 17 residues.

This rearrangement joins TRBV11-1 to TRBJ1-1, with D perhaps TRBD1 (5 bases). With 5 bases removed from V and 6 bases from J, the gap between germline ends came to 19 bases. The CDR3 has 15 amino acids. CDR1 is SGHAT and CDR2 is FQDESV in the germline V gene (reference sequence). The CDR3 region has the DNA TGTGCCAGCAGCGGGATCTGGGGGAAGGAGGCTGAAGCTTTCTTT. This sequence encodes CASSGIWGKEAEAFF.

This clone was seen only a few times. The same CDR3 arises from other DNA sequences in this sample as well. The chain carries TRBV7-6 and TRBJ2-2; D gene uncertain. CDR1 SGHVS and CDR2 FNYEAQ come from the germline V gene. The ends were cut back, 3 bases at V and 2 bases at J, with 4 bases in the middle. CDR3 length: 13 amino acids. CDR3 nucleotide sequence: TGTGCCAGCAGCTTTGGAAACACCGGGGAGCTGTTTTTT. Protein: CASSFGNTGELFF.

The chain couples TRBV7-8 to TRBJ1-2; no reliable D call. Germline V CDR1 and CDR2: SGHVS, FQNEAQ. V was trimmed by 2 bases and J by 1 base, leaving 17 bases between them. The CDR3 has 17 amino acids. In nucleotides, the CDR3 is TGTGCCAGCAGCTTATTAGTGGAGTCTCCCCTTAACTATGGCTACACCTTC. Its translation: CASSLLVESPLNYGYTF.

The rearrangement links TRBV11-2 to TRBJ1-2; TRBD1 might be the D (5 bases). Trimming pared 4 bases from V and 3 bases from J, leaving 21 bases between. This CDR3 comprises 17 residues. Germline V CDR1 and CDR2: SGHAT, FQNNGV. The CDR3 loop reads CASSSIRTDGGDYGYTF. The CDR3 DNA sequence: TGTGCCAGCAGCTCCATAAGGACGGACGGGGGAGACTATGGCTACACCTTC.

The chain carries TRBV5-4 and TRBJ2-1; tentative D call: TRBD2 (7 bases). Per the germline V gene, CDR1 is SGHNT and CDR2 is YYREEE (reference sequence). The V end lost 6 bases, the J end lost 1 base, and 14 bases lay between the germline ends. This CDR3 is built from 15 residues. The CDR3 spells CASTGGGGSYNEQFF. The CDR3 bases are TGTGCCAGCACCGGAGGGGGGGGGTCCTACAATGAGCAGTTCTTC.